This TCR beta chain was recorded in a study of blood T cell repertoires in COVID-19. On the study more broadly: Sources were T cells, B-cell-depleted T cells, or PBMCs; the material itself was cDNA or gDNA.

Measured with immunoSEQ multiplex PCR; TCRdb has only the in-frame clones, and not every one. The sample has 200,000 to 300,000 clones, approximately 90% seen once; the top ten hold around 10%. With 5 bases clipped from V and 6 bases from J, the junction kept 10 bases outside the gene matches. Germline V gives CDR1 MNHEY, CDR2 SMNVEV (reference sequence). The CDR3 consists of 15 residues. The V gene is TRBV27, the J gene TRBJ2-1, with 7 positions matching TRBD2. Sequencing was done on a sample of PBMCs or T cells enriched from blood (not recorded which). The origin of this receptor is a man in his forties who had recovered from COVID-19. For the CDR3, the DNA is TGTGCCAGCAGTCCGGAGCGGGGCTCCCGCAATGAGCAGTTCTTC. This sequence encodes CASSPERGSRNEQFF.